This T cell receptor (beta chain) was documented in a study of read filtering for tumor transcriptome and immune sequencing (dated by TCRdb to 2020 to 2021). A note on the overall study: Of the patients in the cohort, more than 16 were male and 14 to 15 were female, and their mean age was roughly 68 years, with a range of roughly 45 to 80. By revised international staging, eight or nine patients were R-ISS I, some 17 were R-ISS II and more than five were R-ISS III. After DNase treatment, whole-transcriptome libraries were prepared using the TruSeq RNA Access Library Prep Kit. Per sample, about 3.5 to 11 million TCR-region mapped reads were obtained with IR-seq, compared with only about 80 to 1273 with RNA-seq. The study compared TCR repertoires from targeted immune repertoire sequencing and bulk whole-transcriptome sequencing run on the same bone marrow samples. One main goal was a read-filtering strategy for immune repertoire data, in particular deciding whether clonotypes backed by only one read should be removed. Broader findings and caveats from the paper: The correlation between IR-seq and RNA-seq shared clonotype proportions rose when single-read clonotypes were removed. The sorted CD138-negative fraction was not purified T cells but a mixed bone marrow immune population. In IR-seq, approximately 82% of clonotypes but 3% to 4% of total reads were represented by single-read clonotypes, whereas in RNA-seq, approximately 70% of clonotypes and almost 45% of reads were represented by single-read clonotypes. Compared with RNA-seq, IR-seq captured clonotypes at much greater depth and more reliably, and a smaller IR-seq throughput was enough to identify most of the shared clonotypes.

TCR libraries were built from 400 ng RNA with the Immunoverse kit, using molecular barcoded adaptors covering alpha/delta and beta/gamma chains. The same RNA used for transcriptome sequencing was used for TCR library preparation. Sequencing of TCR libraries was carried out on an Illumina HiSeq 4000 with 2 x 150 cycles. The authors' analysis ran thus. TCR reads were aligned to human V, D, J and C references and assembled into CDR3 clonotypes with MiXCR, including quality filtering and error correction. Clonotype counts and gene usage diversity were analyzed with the tcR package in R. For inspection of raw mapping reads, RNA-seq reads were mapped by STAR aligner version 2.5.3a onto GRCh37 of the human genome. To test how sequencing depth affected the clonotypes detected, IR-seq fastq files were randomly downsampled with Seqtk 1.3. TCRdb applied fastp at Q25 and MiXCR to the public reads, then kept only in-frame beta chains. Records with the same CDR3 protein are collapsed into one entry carrying the most frequent genes and DNA. These V and J calls rely on TCRdb rather than the paper's analysis. The sample includes 100,000 to 150,000 distinct CDR3 sequences, with about 13% observed a single time. Clones ranked in the top ten supply under 9% of the sample.

From cysteine to phenylalanine, the CDR3 is 14 amino acids long. CDR3 DNA only is kept here, 42 bases in frame from base 1. V is trimmed back by 6 bases and J by 7 bases, and the junction contains 10 bases that no gene match accounts for. The germline V gene yields SQVTM for CDR1 and ANQGSEA for CDR2. Each patient had bone marrow sampled at the time of active disease. Isolation of bone marrow mononuclear cells was performed by Ficoll-Hypaque density gradient centrifugation. CD138-negative cells were obtained by negative selection after labeling with CD138 magnetic microbeads on a MACS separator, removing myeloma plasma cells. Flow cytometry on an Attune NxT with CD138 antibodies was used to check the purity of the isolated cells. Total RNA was extracted using TRIzol reagent and was quantified on a NanoDrop spectrophotometer. For each patient, the CD138-negative bone marrow sample underwent paired RNA-seq and IR-seq.

This clonotype was detected ten times or more. The antigen it binds to is not known. No qualities accompany the bases; no much larger clone lies one base away. Specimen: a population of CD138-negative cells sorted from bone marrow. This specimen's cell subset or site label, interpreted: bone marrow mononuclear cells depleted of CD138+ plasma/myeloma cells by negative magnetic selection. The sequence is built from TRBV29-1 and TRBJ2-1; TRBD1 agrees with 9 junctional bases. The source is a donor over 35 with multiple myeloma. At the DNA level, the sequence is TGCAGCGTAACCGGGACAGGGTTATGGAATGAGCAGTTCTTC. Translated, it reads CSVTGTGLWNEQFF.